This TCR beta chain was identified in a study of T cells in tumors after PD-1 blockade. This clone is medium-sized (0.01 to 0.1%) within its sample. Other nucleotide sequences from this sample produce the same CDR3. Produced via immunoSEQ multiplex PCR; TCRdb's table is partial and in-frame only. The profile shows under 75,000 clones, 74% of them singletons. The CDR3 consists of 14 residues. Germline V gives CDR1 SEHNR, CDR2 FQNEAQ (reference sequence). The ends were cut back, 5 bases at V and 2 bases at J, with 10 bases in the middle. The clonotype originates from a human donor with basal cell carcinoma. This specimen was PBMCs, taken after anti-PD-1 treatment. The chain joins TRBV7-9 to TRBJ1-3; possible D gene TRBD1, 6 bases. As DNA, the CDR3 is TGTGCCAGCAGCCCGCGGACAGCTGGAAACACCATATATTTT. Amino acids: CASSPRTAGNTIYF. Full variable domain (rest looked up from reference TRBV7-9 and TRBJ1-3): DTGVSQNPRHKITKRGQNVTFRCDPISEHNRLYWYRQTLGQGPEFLTYFQNEAQLEKSRLLSDRFSAERPKGSFSTLEIQRTEQGDSAMYLCASSPRTAGNTIYFGEGSWLTVV.